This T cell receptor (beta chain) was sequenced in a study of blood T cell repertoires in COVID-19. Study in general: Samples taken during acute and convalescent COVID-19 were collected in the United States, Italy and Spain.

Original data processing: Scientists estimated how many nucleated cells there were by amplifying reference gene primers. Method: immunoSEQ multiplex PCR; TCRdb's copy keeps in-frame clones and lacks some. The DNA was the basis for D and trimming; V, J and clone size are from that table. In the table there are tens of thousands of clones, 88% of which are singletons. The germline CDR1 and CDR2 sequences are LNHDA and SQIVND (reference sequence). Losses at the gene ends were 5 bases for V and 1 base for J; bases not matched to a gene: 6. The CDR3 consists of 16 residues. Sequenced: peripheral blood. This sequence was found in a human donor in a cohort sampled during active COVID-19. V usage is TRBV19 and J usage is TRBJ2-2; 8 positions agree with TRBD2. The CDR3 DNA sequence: TGTGCCAGTAGTGTGGTAGCGGGACAGAACACCGGGGAGCTGTTTTTT. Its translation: CASSVVAGQNTGELFF. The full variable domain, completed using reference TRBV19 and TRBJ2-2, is DGGITQSPKYLFRKEGQNVTLSCEQNLNHDAMYWYRQDPGQGLRLIYYSQIVNDFQKGDIAEGYSVSREKKESFPLTVTSAQKNPTAFYLCASSVVAGQNTGELFFGEGSRLTVL.